This T cell receptor (beta chain) was identified in a study of T cell changes during pregnancy in multiple sclerosis. TCRdb's table, derived via immunoSEQ multiplex PCR, lists solely in-frame clones and lacks some. The sample consists of about 42,000 clones, about 87% of them appearing once. The ends were cut back, 0 bases at V and 8 bases at J, with 11 bases in the middle. Germline V gene sequence: CDR1 LNHDA, CDR2 SQIVND (reference sequence). This CDR3 is 14 amino acids long. The specimen comprised CD4+ T cells from peripheral blood mononuclear cells, sampled in the second trimester of pregnancy. V and J are TRBV19 and TRBJ2-1, with D maybe TRBD2 (6 bases). This sequence was found in a female donor with multiple sclerosis, enrolled in a pregnancy study. The chain's CDR3 is CASSIEWGVHEQFF. The CDR3 nucleotides read TGTGCCAGTAGTATAGAGTGGGGGGTGCATGAGCAGTTCTTC.